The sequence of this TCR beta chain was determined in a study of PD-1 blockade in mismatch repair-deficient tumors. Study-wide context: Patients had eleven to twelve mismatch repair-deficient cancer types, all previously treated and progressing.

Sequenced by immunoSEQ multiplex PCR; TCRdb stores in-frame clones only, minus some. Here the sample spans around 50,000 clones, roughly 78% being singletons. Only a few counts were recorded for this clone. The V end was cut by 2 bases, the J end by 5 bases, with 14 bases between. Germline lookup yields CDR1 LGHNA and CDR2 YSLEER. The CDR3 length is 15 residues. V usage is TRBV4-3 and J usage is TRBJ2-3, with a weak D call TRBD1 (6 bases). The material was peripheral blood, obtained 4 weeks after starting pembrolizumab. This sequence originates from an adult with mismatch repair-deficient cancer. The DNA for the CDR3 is TGCGCCAGCAGCCAACAGACAGGTTTTGGAGATACGCAGTATTTT. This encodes CASSQQTGFGDTQYF.